The entry below gives a single TCR beta chain sequence along with its context. The germline gives CDR1 LNHDA, CDR2 SQIVND (reference sequence). This CDR3 is built from 16 residues. The ends lost 1 base at V and 0 bases at J; junction bases unmatched: 4. This sample was taken from a study of blood T cell repertoires in COVID-19. For the study at large: Material from acute and convalescent COVID-19 was sourced from the United States, Italy and Spain. T cells, B-cell-depleted T cells, or PBMCs supplied cDNA or gDNA.

In the authors' workflow: Counts of nucleated cells, estimated from reference gene primer amplification, were obtained. Only in-frame clones appear in the TCRdb table, and some are missing; sequencing was by immunoSEQ multiplex PCR. V and J calls and clone size are those listed in that table; D and trimming were worked out from the DNA. The repertoire holds tens of thousands of clones, with roughly 86% as singletons. This chain connects TRBV19 to TRBJ2-3; 7 bases line up with TRBD2. The TCR originated in a man older than 75 with active COVID-19. The sample comprised peripheral blood. The CDR3 DNA is TGTGCCAGTAGTATAGTTTGGGGGGGAAGCACAGATACGCAGTATTTT. This encodes CASSIVWGGSTDTQYF.